The 26 T cell receptor beta chains below were found in one sample sequenced in a study of cytomegalovirus exposure and HLA in healthy donors. PCR primers comprised 60 Vbeta and 13 Jbeta primers. Only in-frame clones appear in the TCRdb table, and some are missing; sequencing was by immunoSEQ multiplex PCR. There are more than 50,000 clones in the sample; 60% to 80% occur only once, and roughly 25% lies in the top ten. Sample: PBMCs. The receptors stem from a woman between 40 and 55 years old in good health and CMV-seropositive.

The chain recombines TRBV18 with TRBJ2-7; D is possibly TRBD2 (5 bases). Germline V lookup: CDR1 KGHSH, CDR2 LQKENI. Between the trimmed V and J ends, which lost 1 base and 1 base, there was a span of 8 bases. The CDR3 is made up of 14 amino acids. The CDR3 sequence: CASSPLALSYEQYF. The CDR3 DNA reads as TGTGCCAGCTCACCACTAGCGTTATCCTACGAGCAGTACTTC. Combining the CDR3 with reference TRBV18 and TRBJ2-7 gives the whole variable domain NAGVMQNPRHLVRRRGQEARLRCSPMKGHSHVYWYRQLPEEGLKFMVYLQKENIIDESGMPKERFSAEFPKEGPSILRIQQVVRGDSAAYFCASSPLALSYEQYFGPGTRLTVT.

The rearrangement links TRBV5-1 to TRBJ2-7, with 8 positions matching TRBD1. V shed 8 bases and J 5 bases; nucleotides not matched to a gene: 15. The CDR3 is 15 amino acids. Germline lookup yields CDR1 SGHRS and CDR2 YFSETQ. CDR3 in amino acids: CASKSRTGTENEQYF. DNA of the CDR3: TGCGCCAGTAAAAGTCGGACAGGGACCGAAAACGAGCAGTACTTC.

V usage is TRBV6-1 and J usage is TRBJ2-3; TRBD2 might be the D (6 bases). The CDR3 contains 14 residues. V was shortened by 6 bases and J by 2 bases, with 12 bases between the two germline ends. CDR1 and CDR2 from the germline V gene are MNHNS and SASEGT. DNA of the CDR3: TGTGCCAGCAGGGGGGACTGGAACACAGATACGCAGTATTTT. Protein sequence: CASRGDWNTDTQYF.

The chain links TRBV2 to TRBJ2-1; 9 nucleotides line up with TRBD1. CDR1 and CDR2 from the germline V gene are SNHLY and FYNNEI. The CDR3 sequence is 13 residues long. J lost 9 bases, V lost 6 bases, and 6 bases had no gene match. CDR3 region: CASRQQGASEQFF. As DNA, the CDR3 is TGTGCCAGCAGACAACAGGGGGCGAGTGAGCAGTTCTTC.

The rearrangement uses TRBV19 and TRBJ1-5; 7 bases are shared with TRBD1. Germline loops: CDR1 LNHDA, CDR2 SQIVND (reference sequence). This CDR3 is 14 amino acids long. J gave up 3 bases and V 4 bases, and 3 bases lay outside the gene matches. CDR3 DNA sequence: TGTGCCAGTAGTAACAGGGGCTACAATCAGCCCCAGCATTTT. It is translated as CASSNRGYNQPQHF.

This clone was found a few times. The chain uses TRBV9 and TRBJ2-3; D is perhaps TRBD1 (6 bases). Germline CDR1 is SGDLS and CDR2 is YYNGEE. This CDR3 has 14 amino acids. With 0 bases removed from V and 1 base from J, the gap between germline ends came to 6 bases. The CDR3 sequence is CASSVGTGTDTQYF. CDR3 DNA sequence: TGTGCCAGCAGCGTAGGGACAGGCACAGATACGCAGTATTTT.

The chain joins TRBV30 to TRBJ1-5; D unclear. The CDR3 covers 13 residues. From germline, CDR1 is GTSNPN and CDR2 SVGIG (reference sequence). V lost 0 bases, J lost 5 bases, and 8 bases lay in between. CDR3 protein: CAWSVQEDQPQHF. The CDR3 DNA is TGTGCCTGGAGTGTACAAGAGGATCAGCCCCAGCATTTT. Full variable domain (outside the CDR3, taken from reference TRBV30 and TRBJ1-5): SQTIHQWPATLVQPVGSPLSLECTVEGTSNPNLYWYRQAAGRGLQLLFYSVGIGQISSEVPQNLSASRPQDRQFILSSKKLLLSDSGFYLCAWSVQEDQPQHFGDGTRLSIL.

The chain is built from TRBV7-2 and TRBJ2-1, with 9 bases identical to TRBD2. This CDR3 is built from 15 residues. V was pared by 1 base and J by 5 bases, with 3 bases of the junction left unmatched. In germline, CDR1 is SGHTA, CDR2 FQGNSA. CDR3 sequence (DNA): TGTGCCAGCAGCTTAGGCCTAGCGGGGAACAATGAGCAGTTCTTC. Amino acids: CASSLGLAGNNEQFF.

The chain recombines TRBV2 with TRBJ2-2, with D possibly matching TRBD2 (5 bases). Trimming removed 4 bases at V and 1 base at J, with 7 bases between. This CDR3 region has 14 residues. Germline V gene sequence: CDR1 SNHLY, CDR2 FYNNEI. This CDR3 is CASSAAGNTGELFF. The DNA of the CDR3 is TGTGCCAGCAGTGCGGCGGGGAACACCGGGGAGCTGTTTTTT.

J is TRBJ1-1 and V is TRBV2, with D perhaps TRBD1 (5 bases). Trimming took off 4 bases at V and 4 bases at J, with 13 bases between the two ends. CDR1 SNHLY and CDR2 FYNNEI come from the germline V gene. The length of the CDR3 is 14 residues. The DNA of the CDR3 is TGTGCCAGCAGTGGGCAGGGTTGGAGCACTGAAGCTTTCTTT. Protein sequence: CASSGQGWSTEAFF.

This clone appeared once. This chain joins TRBV7-9 and TRBJ2-2; D is unclear. The germline V gene encodes CDR1 SEHNR and CDR2 FQNEAQ (reference sequence). The CDR3 consists of 16 residues. Trimming took off 2 bases at V and 2 bases at J, with 12 bases between the two ends. In DNA form, the CDR3 reads TGTGCCAGCAGCTTAAAGGCAGGCGACAACACCGGGGAGCTGTTTTTT. This translates into CASSLKAGDNTGELFF.

This chain uses TRBV19 with TRBJ1-2, with 7 bases aligning to TRBD1. This CDR3 region has 17 residues. Germline V gene data show CDR1 as LNHDA and CDR2 as SQIVND (reference sequence). Trimming at V came to 0 bases and at J to 3 bases, leaving 10 bases not matched to a gene. The CDR3 spells CASSIDGVRGQDYGYTF. The DNA for the CDR3 is TGTGCCAGTAGTATAGATGGTGTGAGGGGGCAGGACTATGGCTACACCTTC.

This clone was detected a few times. This chain's CDR3 is CASSETGAAGNTIYF. Written as DNA, the CDR3 is TGTGCCAGTAGCGAAACAGGGGCCGCTGGAAACACCATATATTTT. The V and J genes are TRBV19 and TRBJ1-3; TRBD1 aligns across 7 bases. Per germline, CDR1 LNHDA and CDR2 SQIVND (reference sequence). The CDR3 covers 15 residues. V was clipped by 6 bases and J by 2 bases; unmatched bases: 7.

CDR3: CSAGGVTEAFF. DNA for the CDR3: TGCAGTGCTGGGGGGGTCACTGAAGCTTTCTTT. V gene TRBV20-1 combines with J gene TRBJ1-1; D may be TRBD1 (5 bases). The germline V gene encodes CDR1 DFQATT and CDR2 SNEGSKA (reference sequence). V shed 5 bases and J shed 4 bases, with 8 bases lying between them. This CDR3 region has 11 residues.

The chain couples TRBV2 to TRBJ1-1, with TRBD1 identical over 7 bases. CDR3 length: 14 residues. CDR1 SNHLY and CDR2 FYNNEI come from the germline V gene. V lost 5 bases to trimming and J lost 3 bases; unmatched junction nucleotides: 6. CDR3 nucleotides: TGTGCCAGCAGTCGACAGGGTCGGGACACTGAAGCTTTCTTT. Encoded protein: CASSRQGRDTEAFF.

The chain combines TRBV7-2 with TRBJ1-6; D uncertain. With 2 bases removed from V and 0 bases from J, the gap between germline ends came to 8 bases. This CDR3 region has 16 residues. Germline V gene sequence: CDR1 SGHTA, CDR2 FQGNSA. The CDR3 nucleotides are TGTGCCAGCAGCTTACGAAGGAGCTCCTATAATTCACCCCTCCACTTT. It specifies CASSLRRSSYNSPLHF.

The chain is built from TRBV5-4 and TRBJ1-1; D is ambiguous. V lost 0 bases to trimming and J lost 1 base, with 10 bases between them. The CDR3 length is 15 residues. Per germline, CDR1 SGHNT and CDR2 YYREEE (reference sequence). As DNA, the CDR3 is TGTGCCAGCAGCTTGGTTGGGTCGGGGAACACTGAAGCTTTCTTT. Residues: CASSLVGSGNTEAFF.

V gene TRBV21-1 combines with J gene TRBJ1-6. TRBV21-1 is deemed a pseudogene. There are 16 residues in the CDR3. In DNA form, the CDR3 reads TGTGCCAGCGGGGCAGGAGGGACGTCGCGTAATTCACCCCTCCACTTT. Protein: CASGAGGTSRNSPLHF.

The rearrangement links TRBV2 to TRBJ2-6; D is perhaps TRBD2 (6 bases). V was trimmed by 8 bases and J by 2 bases, leaving 10 bases between them. The germline V gene encodes CDR1 SNHLY and CDR2 FYNNEI. This CDR3 contains 14 residues. The CDR3 sequence: CASAGGTGANVLTF. The CDR3 nucleotides read TGTGCCAGCGCTGGGGGGACTGGGGCCAACGTCCTGACTTTC.

This chain joins TRBV19 and TRBJ1-1; 7 nucleotides match TRBD1. V was clipped by 5 bases and J by 0 bases; unmatched bases: 6. Per the germline V gene, CDR1 is LNHDA and CDR2 is SQIVND (reference sequence). The CDR3 is 15 amino acids. The CDR3: CASSPMTGMNTEAFF. The CDR3 DNA follows: TGTGCCAGTAGTCCAATGACAGGGATGAACACTGAAGCTTTCTTT.

This clone turned up a few times. Here the CDR3 reads CAISESTEYNEQFF. The CDR3 DNA follows: TGTGCCATCAGTGAGTCGACAGAGTACAATGAGCAGTTCTTC. The rearrangement uses TRBV10-3 and TRBJ2-1; perhaps TRBD1 as D (5 bases). V dropped 0 bases and J dropped 4 bases, with 7 bases sitting between them. The CDR3 is made up of 14 amino acids. Germline V lookup: CDR1 ENHRY, CDR2 SYGVKD.

This rearrangement joins TRBV6-5 to TRBJ1-1; unclear D gene. The V gene's germline CDR1 is MNHEY and CDR2 SVGAGI. Trimming removed 4 bases from V and 5 bases from J, with 14 bases in between. This CDR3 is built from 14 residues. CDR3 DNA sequence: TGTGCCAGCAGTTCATCCTCCTCGGGGACTGAAGCTTTCTTT. As protein: CASSSSSSGTEAFF.

The chain couples TRBV27 to TRBJ1-1; D is possibly TRBD1 (5 bases). The CDR3 is 16 residues long. Germline V gives CDR1 MNHEY, CDR2 SMNVEV (reference sequence). V was shortened by 0 bases and J by 3 bases, with 14 bases between the two germline ends. The CDR3 DNA sequence: TGTGCCAGCAGTTTATCGGGAGGGCTGGGGGACACTGAAGCTTTCTTT. Encoded protein: CASSLSGGLGDTEAFF.

V usage is TRBV7-9 and J usage is TRBJ1-2, with D possibly being TRBD1 (5 bases). This CDR3 comprises 15 residues. The V end lost 5 bases, the J end lost 5 bases, and 18 bases lay between the germline ends. From germline, CDR1 is SEHNR and CDR2 FQNEAQ (reference sequence). The CDR3 loop is CASSKERGFGYGYTF. The CDR3 nucleotides read TGTGCCAGCAGCAAAGAAAGGGGTTTCGGGTATGGCTACACCTTC. Full variable domain (rest looked up from reference TRBV7-9 and TRBJ1-2): DTGVSQNPRHKITKRGQNVTFRCDPISEHNRLYWYRQTLGQGPEFLTYFQNEAQLEKSRLLSDRFSAERPKGSFSTLEIQRTEQGDSAMYLCASSKERGFGYGYTFGSGTRLTVV.

The V call is TRBV18, the J call TRBJ2-2, with 10 bases fitting TRBD1. V lost 3 bases, J lost 4 bases, and 2 bases stayed unmatched. Germline assignment: CDR1 KGHSH and CDR2 LQKENI. The CDR3 extends over 15 amino acids. The DNA of the CDR3 is TGTGCCAGCTCACCGGGACAGGGGTCCACCGGGGAGCTGTTTTTT. It encodes CASSPGQGSTGELFF.

This clone was counted between two and nine times. V is TRBV13 and J is TRBJ2-7; D gene unclear. Trimming took off 10 bases at V and 2 bases at J, with 21 bases between the two ends. CDR1 and CDR2 from the germline V gene are PRHDT and FYEKMQ (reference sequence). This CDR3 is 15 amino acids long. The CDR3 sequence: CATSDWADGPYEQYF. The DNA for the CDR3 is TGTGCCACCAGTGATTGGGCCGACGGTCCCTACGAGCAGTACTTC.